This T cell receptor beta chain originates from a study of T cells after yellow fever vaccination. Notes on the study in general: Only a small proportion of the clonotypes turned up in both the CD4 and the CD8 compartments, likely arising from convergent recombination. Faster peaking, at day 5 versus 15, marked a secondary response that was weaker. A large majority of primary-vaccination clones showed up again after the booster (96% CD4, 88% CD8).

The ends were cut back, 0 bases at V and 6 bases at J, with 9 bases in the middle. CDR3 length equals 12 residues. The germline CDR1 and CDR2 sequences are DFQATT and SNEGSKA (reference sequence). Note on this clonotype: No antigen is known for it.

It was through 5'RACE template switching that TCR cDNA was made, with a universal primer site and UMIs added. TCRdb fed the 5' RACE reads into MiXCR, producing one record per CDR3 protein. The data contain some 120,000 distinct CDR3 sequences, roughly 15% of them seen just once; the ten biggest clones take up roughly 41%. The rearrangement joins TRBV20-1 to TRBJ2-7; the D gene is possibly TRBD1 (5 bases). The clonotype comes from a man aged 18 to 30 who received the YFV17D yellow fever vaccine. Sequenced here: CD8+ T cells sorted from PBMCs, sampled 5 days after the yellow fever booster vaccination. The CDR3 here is CSARDQGGEQYF. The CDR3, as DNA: TGCAGTGCTAGAGATCAGGGCGGCGAGCAGTACTTC.